The source of this TCR beta chain is a study of CD8+ T cells in alopecia areata. In the study overall: C3H/HeJ graft donors with spontaneous alopecia, aged roughly 6-12 months, supplied skin that was transplanted onto female C3H/HeJ mice aged roughly 7-10 weeks.

Sequencing templates came from extracted RNA that was reverse transcribed into cDNA. The assay was immunoSEQ multiplex PCR, and TCRdb's table has in-frame clones only and misses some. The sample yields around 110,000 clones, without any singletons. This clone was detected ten times or more. Mouse germline and gene names are used. This sequence was found in a C3H/HeJ mouse with alopecia areata. For the strain, the MHC haplotype given is H2-k. Sequencing was carried out using lesional skin.

The CDR3 region is CASSKWGFNAEQFF. The CDR3 bases that were read are TGTGCCAGCAGTAAATGGGGTTTCAATGCT. V usage is TRBV13-3 and J usage is TRBJ2-1, with D maybe TRBD2 (5 bases). The missing CDR3 end, 4 residues past where the read stops, is filled in from the germline J gene. This CDR3 has 14 residues. The V and J ends lost 4 bases and 5 bases respectively, with 13 bases between them. Germline V gene sequence: CDR1 NNHDY, CDR2 SYVADS.